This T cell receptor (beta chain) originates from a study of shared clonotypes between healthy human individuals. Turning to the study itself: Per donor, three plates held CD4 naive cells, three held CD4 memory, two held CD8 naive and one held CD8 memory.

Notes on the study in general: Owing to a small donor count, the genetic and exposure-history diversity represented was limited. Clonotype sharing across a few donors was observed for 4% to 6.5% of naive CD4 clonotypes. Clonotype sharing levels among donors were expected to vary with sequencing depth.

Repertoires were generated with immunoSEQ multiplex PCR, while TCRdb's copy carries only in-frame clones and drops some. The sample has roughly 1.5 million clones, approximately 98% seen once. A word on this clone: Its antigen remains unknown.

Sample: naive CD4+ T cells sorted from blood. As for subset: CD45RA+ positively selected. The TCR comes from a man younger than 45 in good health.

For the CDR3, the DNA is TGTGCCACCCGAGGGGGTAGTAGGAATGAAAAACTGTTTTTT. Amino acid sequence: CATRGGSRNEKLFF. The V gene is TRBV6-1, the J gene TRBJ1-4; maybe TRBD1 (6 bases). Germline CDR1 and CDR2: MNHNS and SASEGT. The CDR3 contains 14 residues. V was cut by 10 bases and J by 5 bases, with 17 bases left in between.